This passage covers 10 T cell receptor beta chains from one sample sequenced in a study of tumor and adjacent non-tumor tissue in lung cancer. The template was RNA from unsorted bulk tissue. Three rounds of nested PCR, following a modified ARM-PCR protocol, produced the TCRbeta library. One entry per CDR3 protein results from TCRdb running MiXCR on the multiplex PCR reads. The sample carries 120,000 to 150,000 distinct CDR3 sequences, approximately 66% recorded once. Source material: lung tumor tissue. These receptors originate from a man aged 55 to 70 with small cell lung cancer.

This clonotype was seen just once. The V and J genes are TRBV11-3 and TRBJ2-3; D is ambiguous. CDR3 length: 13 amino acids. The germline V gene has CDR1 SGHNT and CDR2 YENEEA. V lost 3 bases, J lost 6 bases, and 10 bases lay in between. DNA for the CDR3: TGTGCCAGCAGCTTGGAGTCGGAGGATACGCAGTATTTT. This translates into CASSLESEDTQYF.

To note about this clonotype: The CDR3 end shows no conserved phenylalanine or tryptophan, and so a read error is likely. Because the CDR3's place on the DNA is in doubt, the DNA is left out and the CDR3 is given as listed by TCRdb. This rearrangement joins TRBV11-2 to TRBJ2-1; the D segment call TRBD2 is taken from the table without a DNA check. Germline CDR1 and CDR2: SGHAT and FQNNGV. Including both end residues, the CDR3 is 13 amino acids long. The CDR3 sequence: CASRPSGRHSKFL.

This clonotype was counted many times. The chain links TRBV5-1 to TRBJ2-1; 12 bases align to TRBD2. CDR3 length equals 16 residues. Trimming took 0 bases from V and 9 from J; bases not matched to a gene: 7. Germline V gene lookup returns CDR1 SGHRS and CDR2 YFSETQ. CDR3 nucleotides: TGCGCCAGCAGCTTGGGGCTGACTAGCGGGAGCGGTGAGCAGTTCTTC. Amino acids: CASSLGLTSGSGEQFF.

This clonotype was recorded only once. The chain joins TRBV4-1 to TRBJ2-1; D is undetermined. The ends were cut back, 3 bases at V and 14 bases at J, with 14 bases in the middle. The germline V gene encodes CDR1 MGHRA and CDR2 YSYEKL. The CDR3 covers 12 residues. CDR3 loop: CASSQLGYEEFF. CDR3 in DNA: TGCGCCAGCAGCCAGCTAGGGTACGAGGAGTTCTTC.

Worth noting for this clonotype: A much larger clone lies one base from this, so it may be a read error. The chain is built from TRBV28 and TRBJ1-2; no clear D gene. The ends were cut back, 3 bases at V and 7 bases at J, with 12 bases in the middle. The V gene's germline CDR1 is MDHEN and CDR2 SYDVKM. This CDR3 comprises 13 residues. CDR3 loop: CASSFPFRGGYTF. The DNA of the CDR3 is TGTGCCAGCAGTTTTCCGTTCAGAGGTGGCTACACCTTC.

The sample holds many counts of this clonotype. The V gene is TRBV20-1, the J gene TRBJ1-2; maybe TRBD1 (6 bases). This CDR3 has 12 residues. V dropped 5 bases and J dropped 4 bases, with 11 bases sitting between them. Germline V gives CDR1 DFQATT, CDR2 SNEGSKA (reference sequence). CDR3 DNA: TGCAGTGCTGACAGGAACTCCTATGGCTACACCTTC. It specifies CSADRNSYGYTF.

The chain employs TRBV20-1 and TRBJ1-4; D might be TRBD1 (5 bases). Trimming left V 6 bases short and J 13 bases short, with 18 bases between. The CDR3 totals 12 residues. Germline assignment: CDR1 DFQATT and CDR2 SNEGSKA (reference sequence). The DNA of the CDR3 is TGCAGTGCCAGGGTGAGGGATGATAGACTGTTTTTT. This gives the protein CSARVRDDRLFF.

Ten or more counts support this clonotype. The genes are TRBV5-5 and TRBJ2-7, with D tentatively TRBD1 (6 bases). From germline, CDR1 is SGHKS and CDR2 YYEKEE (reference sequence). The CDR3 has 15 residues. Trimming stripped 1 base from V and 0 bases from J, with 11 bases between. The CDR3 loop reads CASSLHTGSSYEQYF. The CDR3 nucleotides read TGTGCCAGCAGCTTGCATACAGGGTCCTCCTACGAGCAGTACTTC.

A note on this clonotype: A clone one base away is much larger, so this may be a read error. The chain couples TRBV5-5 to TRBJ2-7, with D unresolved. The CDR3 is 13 amino acids. CDR1 is SGHKS and CDR2 is YYEKEE in the germline V gene (reference sequence). V lost 4 bases and J lost 3, with 11 bases in between. The CDR3 protein is CASSQSWDYEQYF. CDR3 bases: TGTGCCAGCAGCCAGAGCTGGGACTACGAGCAGTACTTC.

In the case of this clonotype: A clone one base away is much larger, so this may be a read error. This rearrangement joins TRBV21-1 to TRBJ1-3; no check of the table's D call, TRBD1, against the DNA was made. TRBV21-1 is a known pseudogene. This CDR3 spans 14 amino acids. The CDR3 sequence is CASGARSSGNTIYF. In DNA, the CDR3 is TGTGCCAGCGGCGCCCGGTCCTCTGGAAACACCATATATTTT.